Listed below are T cell receptor beta chains from one sample, sequenced in a study of blood T cell repertoires in COVID-19. The data were produced by immunoSEQ multiplex PCR, yet TCRdb's version contains in-frame clones alone and is incomplete. The sample has some 95,000 clones; approximately 91% are singletons. Sequencing input: peripheral blood. The receptors were gathered from a human donor with active COVID-19. The donor label of this sample is uncertain. The CDR3 runs from the conserved cysteine through the conserved F or W. The order of the fields is J gene, V gene, D gene, clone size, CDR3 DNA, CDR3 protein. A D gene is named only where the DNA matches it firmly. Only some rows state a clone size, as once, few, many or a class for expanded clones.

TRBJ1-1 | TRBV2 | TRBD1 | . | TGTGCCAGCAGGGACCTGGTAGGGGGCGTTTCGAACACTGAAGCTTTCTTT | CASRDLVGGVSNTEAFF
TRBJ1-6 | TRBV4-2 | . | many | TGTGCCAGCAGTCCCACAGGGTCACCCCTCCACTTT | CASSPTGSPLHF
TRBJ1-3 | TRBV4-1 | . | . | TGCGCCAGCAGCCAAGACCCCAAGGGACACTCTGGAAACACCATATATTTT | CASSQDPKGHSGNTIYF
TRBJ2-1 | TRBV3-1/TRBV3-2 | TRBD2 | . | TGTGCCAGCAGCCAAACAATGACTAGCGGGGGGGGACATGAGCAGTTCTTC | CASSQTMTSGGGHEQFF
TRBJ1-1 | TRBV25-1 | TRBD1 | . | TGTGCCAGCAGTGCGCGGACAGGGTGGGAAGCTTTCTTT | CASSARTGWEAFF
TRBJ2-5 | TRBV2 | TRBD1 | . | TGTGCCAGCAGTGCGGGAAGGGACAGGGTCCAAGAGACCCAGTACTTC | CASSAGRDRVQETQYF
TRBJ1-4 | TRBV4-3 | TRBD1 | few | TGCGCCAGCAGCCGAGGGACAGGGCCTAATGAAAAACTGTTTTTT | CASSRGTGPNEKLFF
TRBJ2-3 | TRBV19 | . | . | TGTGCCAGTAGTATGGGCGGGACCTCTCGCACAGATACGCAGTATTTT | CASSMGGTSRTDTQYF
TRBJ1-1 | TRBV19 | . | . | TGTGCCAGTATTGGGGGGGGAACGTTGGTAATGACTGAAGCTTTCTTT | CASIGGGTLVMTEAFF
TRBJ1-4 | TRBV5-6 | . | . | TGTGCCAGCAGCCCATGGATTCCAGGGTACTCAACTAATGAAAAACTGTTTTTT | CASSPWIPGYSTNEKLFF
TRBJ2-2 | TRBV19 | . | . | TGTGCCAGTAGTATAGATAGAGGCCCCGCCGGGGAGCTGTTTTTT | CASSIDRGPAGELFF
TRBJ2-3 | TRBV7-3 | TRBD1 | . | TGTGCCAGCAGCTTACAGCCGGACAGGGCCACAGATACGCAGTATTTT | CASSLQPDRATDTQYF
TRBJ2-7 | TRBV6-5 | . | . | TGTGCCTGGGGCCCCCCTGCCCAGTACGAGCAGTACTTC | CAWGPPAQYEQYF
TRBJ2-7 | TRBV5-1 | TRBD2 | . | TGCGCCAGCAGCTTGCTCGCGGGGGGCCCCTACGAGCAGTACTTC | CASSLLAGGPYEQYF
TRBJ2-3 | TRBV25-1 | TRBD2 | . | TGTGCCTGGACTAGCGGGGGCGTTACAGATACGCAGTATTTT | CAWTSGGVTDTQYF
TRBJ2-3 | TRBV5-1 | TRBD1 | . | TGCGCCAGCAGCTTCCCGGGACAGGGCGAGAATACGCAGTATTTT | CASSFPGQGENTQYF
TRBJ2-3 | TRBV7-3 | . | . | TGTGCCAGCAGCCCCGCGCCATCAGATACGCAGTATTTT | CASSPAPSDTQYF
TRBJ2-3 | TRBV28 | TRBD1 | once | TGTGCCAGCAGCCCACCGACAGGGGGGGCGTCTGATACGCAGTATTTT | CASSPPTGGASDTQYF
TRBJ2-1 | TRBV5-4 | TRBD2 | . | TGTGCCAGCAGCCCGGGGGGGGCTAGCGACTACAATGAGCAGTTCTTC | CASSPGGASDYNEQFF
TRBJ1-5 | TRBV19 | TRBD1 | . | TGTGCCAGTAGGAAACAGGGGGGAGGCAATCAGCCCCAGCATTTT | CASRKQGGGNQPQHF
TRBJ2-3 | TRBV3-1/TRBV3-2 | TRBD2 | . | TGTGCCAGCAGTCTAGTAGCGGGGGCTAGCACAGATACGCAGTATTTT | CASSLVAGASTDTQYF
TRBJ1-1 | TRBV4-1 | . | . | TGCGCCAGCAGCCAAGAGGCCACCATGAACACTGAAGCTTTCTTT | CASSQEATMNTEAFF
TRBJ1-5 | TRBV27 | . | . | TGTGCCAGCGGACCAGGGCTCAATCAGCCCCAGCATTTT | CASGPGLNQPQHF
TRBJ1-3 | TRBV5-5 | . | once | TGTGCCAGCAGCTTGGGTGTGTTTGCGTCCCCCTCTGGAAACACCATATATTTT | CASSLGVFASPSGNTIYF